This TCR beta chain was documented in a study of shared clonotypes between healthy human individuals. Per the germline V gene, CDR1 is GTSNPN and CDR2 is SVGIG (reference sequence). CDR3 length: 14 residues. V was pared by 1 base and J by 4 bases, with 11 bases between. For every subset, genomic DNA was evenly distributed across several immunoSEQ plates. Ten immunoSEQ deep assay plates were used to sequence the DNA of unsorted PBMCs. Using immunoSEQ multiplex PCR, the repertoire was profiled, and TCRdb retains in-frame clones only, with some absent. The table records 450,000 to 500,000 clones, around 80% of them present only once. Donors comprised healthy HIV-negative adults lacking recent acute infections or vaccinations. Genomic DNA for unsorted samples was obtained from some 100 million PBMCs.

The specimen was PBMCs. The V gene is TRBV30, the J gene TRBJ1-5; no definite D call. The receptor was derived from a woman aged 35 to 49 in good health. Some clones in this sample may be carry-over from other donors' samples. The CDR3 sequence is CAWSEGYRNQPQHF. The DNA of the CDR3 is TGTGCCTGGAGTGAAGGGTATAGGAATCAGCCCCAGCATTTT.